Below, 18 T cell receptor beta chains from the same sample are listed, as sequenced in a study of CD8+ T cells in alopecia areata. Investigators isolated RNA and reverse transcribed it into cDNA to act as the sequencing template. Method: immunoSEQ multiplex PCR; TCRdb's copy keeps in-frame clones and lacks some. The sample records about 110,000 clones, roughly 84% being singletons. Treatment specified: oral pan-JAK inhibitor, 5-10 mg twice daily. Sample: CD8+ T cells sorted from blood, taken at week 24, from a patient treated with tofacitinib. The receptors were sampled from a human donor with alopecia areata.

The chain employs TRBV15 and TRBJ2-2; D not resolved. The CDR3 covers 16 residues. CDR1 LNHNV and CDR2 YYDKDF come from the germline V gene (reference sequence). Trimming removed 2 bases at V and 2 bases at J, with 12 bases between. The CDR3 here is CATSRHPRVNTGELFF. As DNA, the CDR3 is TGTGCCACCAGCAGACACCCCCGGGTTAACACCGGGGAGCTGTTTTTT.

The chain is built from TRBV7-3 and TRBJ2-5; 12 nucleotides line up with TRBD2. The CDR3 loop spans 15 amino acids. J lost 4 bases, V lost 5 bases, and 5 bases had no gene match. Germline CDR1 reads SGHTA; CDR2 reads FQGTGA. The CDR3 here is CASSPTSGGLETQYF. The CDR3 nucleotides are TGTGCCAGCAGCCCGACTAGCGGGGGATTAGAGACCCAGTACTTC.

Points on this clone: An end of the junction differs from the germline gene, which may be a read error. The genes are TRBV10-3 and TRBJ2-2, with D tentatively TRBD1 (6 bases). CDR1 is ENHRY, CDR2 SYGVKD, per germline. The CDR3 sequence is 11 residues long. The DNA for the CDR3 is TGTGCCATCAGTGAAACAGGGAAGCCGATTTTT. Translation gives CAISETGKPIF.

This clone was detected a few times. J is TRBJ2-1 and V is TRBV7-2, with unresolved D. The CDR3 extends over 13 amino acids. The ends were cut back, 0 bases at V and 7 bases at J, with 7 bases in the middle. The germline V gene has CDR1 SGHTA and CDR2 FQGNSA. The CDR3 sequence is CASSLAALNEQFF. Here the CDR3 DNA reads TGTGCCAGCAGCTTAGCTGCGTTAAATGAGCAGTTCTTC.

The gene calls are TRBV2 and TRBJ2-5; D gene uncertain. The CDR3 has 15 amino acids. With 0 bases removed from V and 6 bases from J, the gap between germline ends came to 14 bases. Germline CDR1 is SNHLY and CDR2 is FYNNEI. The CDR3 DNA is TGTGCCAGCAGTGAAGCGCTTCTCGCAACGCAGACCCAGTACTTC. Its translation: CASSEALLATQTQYF.

The chain joins TRBV4-3 to TRBJ2-1; no reliable D call. Trimming took off 1 base at V and 12 bases at J, with 22 bases between the two ends. Germline V gene lookup returns CDR1 LGHNA and CDR2 YSLEER. The CDR3 contains 16 residues. Here the CDR3 DNA reads TGCGCCAGCAGCCAAGTGACGTCCTCTTTCACAATGAGGCAGTTCTTC. Amino acid sequence: CASSQVTSSFTMRQFF.

V usage is TRBV5-1 and J usage is TRBJ2-1, with a tentative D call TRBD2 (5 bases). The CDR3 runs 15 residues. V was clipped by 1 base and J by 8 bases, with 16 bases between them. The V gene's germline CDR1 is SGHRS and CDR2 YFSETQ. The CDR3: CASSLSIGISDEQFF. The CDR3 DNA is TGCGCCAGCAGCTTGTCTATCGGGATTTCGGATGAGCAGTTCTTC.

This chain uses TRBV7-9 with TRBJ2-1; no clear D. CDR1 is SEHNR, CDR2 FQNEAQ, per germline (reference sequence). This CDR3 has 13 amino acids. V was clipped by 0 bases and J by 9 bases, with 9 bases between them. CDR3 in amino acids: CASSLAPRPEQFF. For the CDR3, the DNA is TGTGCCAGCAGCTTAGCCCCAAGACCTGAGCAGTTCTTC.

V usage is TRBV4-1 and J usage is TRBJ2-7; a weak D match, TRBD2 (6 bases). Per germline, CDR1 MGHRA and CDR2 YSYEKL. V shed 1 base and J shed 5 bases, with 12 bases lying between them. CDR3 size: 14 residues. The CDR3 reads CASSQGGGGDEQYF. DNA for the CDR3: TGCGCCAGCAGCCAAGGTGGGGGAGGCGACGAGCAGTACTTC.

This rearrangement joins TRBV7-9 to TRBJ2-4; the D gene could be TRBD1 or TRBD2 (5 bases each). Trimming left V 2 bases short and J 3 bases short, with 14 bases between. Germline CDR1 is SEHNR and CDR2 is FQNEAQ (reference sequence). The CDR3 loop spans 16 amino acids. The CDR3 reads CASSLSGGGVKNIQYF. The CDR3 DNA reads TGTGCCAGCAGCTTATCCGGTGGGGGTGTCAAAAACATTCAGTACTTC.

V usage is TRBV5-4 and J usage is TRBJ2-5; D unresolved. The V gene's germline CDR1 is SGHNT and CDR2 YYREEE (reference sequence). The CDR3 covers 14 residues. V lost 0 bases and J lost 1, with 7 bases in between. CDR3 DNA: TGTGCCAGCAGCTTGGCGGGCCGCCAAGAGACCCAGTACTTC. This encodes CASSLAGRQETQYF.

This rearrangement joins TRBV11-2 to TRBJ2-3; weak D call: TRBD2 (6 bases). The CDR3 length is 15 residues. Germline V gene sequence: CDR1 SGHAT, CDR2 FQNNGV. V gave up 0 bases and J gave up 2 bases, with 9 bases separating them. Written as DNA, the CDR3 is TGTGCCAGCAGCTTAGAGGCGGGGCTCACAGATACGCAGTATTTT. Residues: CASSLEAGLTDTQYF.

J is TRBJ2-1 and V is TRBV5-4, with D unresolved. The CDR3 spans 13 residues. Trimming pared 2 bases from V and 5 bases from J, leaving 8 bases between. Germline V lookup: CDR1 SGHNT, CDR2 YYREEE (reference sequence). The CDR3 nucleotides read TGTGCCAGCAGCTTTCTGGGGAACAATGAGCAGTTCTTC. Protein sequence: CASSFLGNNEQFF.

The chain links TRBV7-9 to TRBJ2-2; 10 bases are shared with TRBD2. Losses at the gene ends were 3 bases for V and 0 bases for J; bases not matched to a gene: 4. CDR1 and CDR2 (germline): SEHNR, FQNEAQ (reference sequence). The CDR3 runs 17 residues. CDR3 nucleotide sequence: TGTGCCAGCAGCTTTCTAGCGGGGGCCACGAACACCGGGGAGCTGTTTTTT. Protein product: CASSFLAGATNTGELFF.

This chain uses TRBV4-2 with TRBJ2-7; D unresolved. This CDR3 is 12 amino acids long. The V end was cut by 0 bases, the J end by 6 bases, with 6 bases between. CDR1 is LGHNA, CDR2 YNFKEQ, per germline. This CDR3 is CASSQEGSEQYF. The CDR3 DNA is TGTGCCAGCAGCCAAGAAGGCTCCGAGCAGTACTTC.

This clone showed up just once. Other DNA sequences of this sample code for an identical CDR3. This chain connects TRBV7-9 to TRBJ2-7; 10 bases map to TRBD1. The CDR3 runs 15 residues. Germline V gives CDR1 SEHNR, CDR2 FQNEAQ (reference sequence). The ends lost 4 bases at V and 2 bases at J; junction bases unmatched: 5. This CDR3 is CASSSPGTGAYEQYF. CDR3 in DNA: TGTGCCAGCAGCTCTCCCGGGACAGGGGCCTACGAGCAGTACTTC.

The chain uses TRBV4-2 and TRBJ2-3; 10 bases align to TRBD1. Germline loops: CDR1 LGHNA, CDR2 YNFKEQ. The CDR3 contains 16 residues. J was trimmed by 4 bases and V by 4 bases; bases with no gene match: 8. The DNA of the CDR3 is TGTGCCAGCAGCCCCGAGACAGGGGGCGTCCCAGATACGCAGTATTTT. Protein: CASSPETGGVPDTQYF.

The chain links TRBV4-3 to TRBJ2-6; D gene ambiguous. V dropped 0 bases and J dropped 0 bases, with 6 bases sitting between them. The germline V gene has CDR1 LGHNA and CDR2 YSLEER. The CDR3 runs to 16 residues. CDR3 nucleotides: TGCGCCAGCAGCCAAGAGTTCCACTCTGGGGCCAACGTCCTGACTTTC. Encoded protein: CASSQEFHSGANVLTF.